One sample yielded the 20 T cell receptor beta chains listed below, sequenced in a study of blood T cell repertoires in COVID-19. Method: immunoSEQ multiplex PCR; TCRdb's copy keeps in-frame clones and lacks some. This sample has tens of thousands of clones, with roughly 80% found just once. Sequenced input: peripheral blood. Receptors were obtained from a man in his 70s with acute or convalescent COVID-19.

V usage is TRBV19 and J usage is TRBJ2-1, with D maybe TRBD2 (6 bases). The length of the CDR3 is 16 residues. Between the trimmed V and J ends, which lost 1 base and 4 bases, there was a span of 14 bases. Germline V CDR1 and CDR2: LNHDA, SQIVND (reference sequence). The CDR3 spells CASSIGPGTPYNEQFF. In DNA form, the CDR3 reads TGTGCCAGTAGTATAGGTCCCGGGACTCCATACAATGAGCAGTTCTTC.

V usage is TRBV5-6 and J usage is TRBJ1-2; 8 bases align to TRBD1. Trimming at V came to 7 bases and at J to 3 bases, leaving 5 bases not matched to a gene. The germline gives CDR1 SGHDT, CDR2 YYEEEE. CDR3 size: 13 residues. DNA of the CDR3: TGTGCCAGCGCCGGACAGGGCGACTATGGCTACACCTTC. Its translation is CASAGQGDYGYTF.

CDR3 bases: TGTGCCAGCAGGGACGACAGGACCTACGAGCAGTACGTC. Its protein product is CASRDDRTYEQYV. The chain combines TRBV6-5 with TRBJ2-7, with TRBD1 as a possible D gene (6 bases). Germline assignment: CDR1 MNHEY and CDR2 SVGAGI. V lost 6 bases and J lost 2, with 11 bases in between. The CDR3 consists of 13 residues.

V and J are TRBV28 and TRBJ2-1; weak D call: TRBD1 (5 bases). CDR3 length equals 13 residues. V was pared by 6 bases and J by 5 bases, with 11 bases between. Germline V gene sequence: CDR1 MDHEN, CDR2 SYDVKM. The DNA for the CDR3 is TGTGCCAGCAGCACCGACAGTGACAATGAGCAGTTCTTC. It specifies CASSTDSDNEQFF.

The genes are TRBV9 and TRBJ2-3; 8 nucleotides align to TRBD1. This CDR3 has 15 amino acids. The trim removed 3 bases at V and 2 bases at J, leaving 5 bases unmatched. Germline CDR1 SGDLS, CDR2 YYNGEE. CDR3 amino acids: CASSATGAITDTQYF. The CDR3 DNA follows: TGTGCCAGCAGCGCGACAGGGGCGATCACAGATACGCAGTATTTT.

The V gene is TRBV28, the J gene TRBJ2-2; 11 positions agree with TRBD1. This CDR3 comprises 17 residues. CDR1 and CDR2 (germline): MDHEN, SYDVKM. V shed 7 bases and J 4 bases; nucleotides not matched to a gene: 11. The DNA of the CDR3 is TGTGCCAGCATCCGCCCCGGGACAGGGGGGCCCACCGGGGAGCTGTTTTTT. Translating gives CASIRPGTGGPTGELFF.

The chain carries TRBV20-1 and TRBJ2-2, with TRBD2 identical over 7 bases. The CDR3 covers 15 residues. Germline V CDR1 and CDR2: DFQATT, SNEGSKA (reference sequence). V lost 3 bases and J lost 3; bases outside the gene matches: 7. The CDR3 sequence: CSASPAGSYTGELFF. CDR3 DNA: TGCAGTGCTAGTCCAGCGGGGAGTTACACCGGGGAGCTGTTTTTT.

The V gene is TRBV4-1, the J gene TRBJ1-1; D is perhaps TRBD1 (6 bases). CDR3 length: 15 residues. The germline V and J ends were trimmed by 1 base and 5 bases, with 14 bases remaining between them. Germline V gene lookup returns CDR1 MGHRA and CDR2 YSYEKL. CDR3 DNA: TGCGCCAGCAGCCAAGGCTTACAGGGATGGACTGAAGCTTTCTTT. It specifies CASSQGLQGWTEAFF.

This clone was found once. This chain connects TRBV4-1 to TRBJ1-2; a weak D match, TRBD1 (6 bases). This CDR3 contains 15 residues. Germline-derived CDR1 and CDR2 are MGHRA and YSYEKL. Between the trimmed V and J ends, which lost 3 bases and 4 bases, there was a span of 15 bases. The CDR3 DNA follows: TGCGCCAGCAGCCAGTTATATCAGGGGCTCTATGGCTACACCTTC. Translated: CASSQLYQGLYGYTF.

This chain joins TRBV5-1 and TRBJ1-4; 8 bases align to TRBD1. V lost 4 bases, J lost 8 bases, and 7 bases stayed unmatched. The germline V gene has CDR1 SGHRS and CDR2 YFSETQ. The CDR3 extends over 14 amino acids. The CDR3 loop reads CASSRQGRKEKLFF. CDR3 DNA sequence: TGCGCCAGCAGCCGACAGGGGAGGAAGGAAAAACTGTTTTTT.

The chain has TRBV3-1 (or the pseudogene TRBV3-2) and TRBJ1-2; 7 positions agree with TRBD1. Germline trimming cut 1 base from V and 8 bases from J; bases unmatched to any gene: 7. CDR1 is LGHDT and CDR2 is YNNKEL in the germline V gene (reference sequence). The CDR3 spans 14 residues. The CDR3 here is CASSQGQGEWGYTF. CDR3 coding DNA: TGTGCCAGCAGCCAAGGGCAGGGGGAATGGGGCTACACCTTC.

The chain joins TRBV5-1 to TRBJ1-4; 9 positions agree with TRBD1. This CDR3 comprises 14 residues. The ends lost 4 bases at V and 8 bases at J; junction bases unmatched: 6. Germline-derived CDR1 and CDR2 are SGHRS and YFSETQ. The CDR3 nucleotides are TGCGCCAGCAGCCTACAGGGGGCAGGAGAAAAACTGTTTTTT. Its translation: CASSLQGAGEKLFF.

This clone was observed once. This chain connects TRBV2 to TRBJ1-5; 8 bases fit TRBD1. V lost 8 bases to trimming and J lost 4 bases; unmatched junction nucleotides: 10. Per the germline V gene, CDR1 is SNHLY and CDR2 is FYNNEI. CDR3 length: 15 residues. The CDR3 sequence: CASAGRGQGNQPQHF. In DNA, the CDR3 is TGTGCCAGCGCTGGGAGAGGACAGGGTAATCAGCCCCAGCATTTT.

The J gene is TRBJ1-6, the V gene TRBV9; 7 positions agree with TRBD1. Unmatched junction bases numbered 4, after V lost 0 bases and J lost 7 bases. Germline V CDR1 and CDR2: SGDLS, YYNGEE. This CDR3 is built from 15 residues. CDR3 sequence reads: CASSVEPGGNSPLHF. The CDR3 region has the DNA TGTGCCAGCAGCGTAGAACCAGGGGGGAATTCACCCCTCCACTTT.

This clone was detected only a few times. The chain employs TRBV5-6 and TRBJ2-2; 12 bases align to TRBD1. The junction had 4 bases not matched to a gene; V was cut back by 2 bases and J by 8 bases. Per the germline V gene, CDR1 is SGHDT and CDR2 is YYEEEE. The CDR3 is made up of 15 amino acids. CDR3 coding DNA: TGTGCCAGCAGCTTCGGGACAGGGGGCATTGGGGAGCTGTTTTTT. It is translated as CASSFGTGGIGELFF. Full variable domain (remainder filled in from reference TRBV5-6 and TRBJ2-2): DAGVTQSPTHLIKTRGQQVTLRCSPKSGHDTVSWYQQALGQGPQFIFQYYEEEERQRGNFPDRFSGHQFPNYSSELNVNALLLGDSALYLCASSFGTGGIGELFFGEGSRLTVL.

Here the CDR3 DNA reads TGTGCCAGCACCCAGGAGGACGGAGACCCCTCCTACGAGCAGTACTTC. This encodes CASTQEDGDPSYEQYF. This chain connects TRBV21-1 to TRBJ2-7; the table names TRBD2, a call not compared with the DNA. TRBV21-1 is noted as a pseudogene. The CDR3 length is 16 residues.

CDR3 in DNA: TGTGCCAGCAGTACCTGGACAGGGACTAACTATGGCTACACCTTC. Protein product: CASSTWTGTNYGYTF. This chain links TRBV27 with TRBJ1-2; 8 positions match TRBD1. V lost 5 bases and J lost 0; bases outside the gene matches: 5. The CDR3 covers 15 residues. CDR1 is MNHEY and CDR2 is SMNVEV in the germline V gene (reference sequence).

The rearrangement links TRBV6-1 to TRBJ1-4, with no clear D. This CDR3 has 14 amino acids. V shed 3 bases and J shed 3 bases, with 8 bases lying between them. Germline V gene sequence: CDR1 MNHNS, CDR2 SASEGT. CDR3 region: CASSDMASNEKLFF. CDR3 DNA: TGTGCCAGCAGTGATATGGCCTCTAATGAAAAACTGTTTTTT.

This rearrangement joins TRBV15 to TRBJ1-5; a weak D match, TRBD1 (6 bases). CDR1 and CDR2 from the germline V gene are LNHNV and YYDKDF (reference sequence). The CDR3 extends over 17 amino acids. Trimming stripped 0 bases from V and 5 bases from J, with 17 bases between. The chain's CDR3 is CATSRDRPGEFDQPQHF. The CDR3 coding sequence is TGTGCCACCAGCAGAGATCGTCCAGGGGAATTCGATCAGCCCCAGCATTTT.

In its sample, this clone was seen a few times. The chain couples TRBV5-8 to TRBJ2-1; D gene uncertain. Germline CDR1 SGHTS, CDR2 YDEGEE. The CDR3 sequence is 15 residues long. The V and J ends lost 0 bases and 7 bases respectively, with 14 bases between them. CDR3 coding DNA: TGTGCCAGCAGCTTGGAACAGATTCTTGTAAATGAGCAGTTCTTC. This translates into CASSLEQILVNEQFF.